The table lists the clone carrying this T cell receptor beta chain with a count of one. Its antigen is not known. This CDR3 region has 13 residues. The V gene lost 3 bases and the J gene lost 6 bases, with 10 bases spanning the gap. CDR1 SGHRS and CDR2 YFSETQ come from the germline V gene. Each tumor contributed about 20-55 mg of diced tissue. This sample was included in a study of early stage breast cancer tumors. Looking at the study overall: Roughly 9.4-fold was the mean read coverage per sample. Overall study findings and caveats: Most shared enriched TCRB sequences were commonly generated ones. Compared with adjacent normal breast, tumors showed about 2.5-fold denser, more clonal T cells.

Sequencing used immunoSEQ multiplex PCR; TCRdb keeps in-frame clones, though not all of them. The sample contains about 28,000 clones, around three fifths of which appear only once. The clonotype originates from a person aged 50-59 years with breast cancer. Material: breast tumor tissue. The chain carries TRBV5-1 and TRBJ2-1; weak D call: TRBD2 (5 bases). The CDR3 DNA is TGCGCCAGCAGCTCTCCTACTAGCAATGAGCAGTTCTTC. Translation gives CASSSPTSNEQFF.